The 29 T cell receptor beta chains reported below all come from one sample, sequenced in a study of shared clonotypes between healthy human individuals. The table came from immunoSEQ multiplex PCR; TCRdb's copy has only in-frame clones and leaves some out. The data contain a few million clones, more than 80% of them singletons. Sequenced sample: naive CD4+ T cells sorted from blood. Documented subset: CD45RA+ positively selected. The receptors were sampled from a man between 18 and 29 years old in good health.

The chain is built from TRBV18 and TRBJ1-6; D gene unclear. The CDR3 has 16 residues. CDR1 and CDR2 (germline): KGHSH, LQKENI. The V end was cut by 3 bases, the J end by 6 bases, with 15 bases between. The CDR3 coding sequence is TGTGCCAGCTCACCTATTAGTGCCGGGTCTAATTCACCCCTCCACTTT. This gives the protein CASSPISAGSNSPLHF.

Only one count was recorded for this clone. V and J are TRBV30 and TRBJ1-6; D remains ambiguous. Per germline, CDR1 GTSNPN and CDR2 SVGIG (reference sequence). Trimming shortened V by 8 bases and J by 9 bases, and 20 bases separated the two germline ends. The CDR3 spans 14 residues. The CDR3 nucleotides read TGTGCCCTCCGACACCTCTTGGAGGGTTCACCCCTCCACTTT. It codes for CALRHLLEGSPLHF.

This clone was recorded only once. J is TRBJ1-1 and V is TRBV5-1; D might be TRBD1 (6 bases). The V and J ends lost 6 bases and 0 bases respectively, with 12 bases between them. This CDR3 comprises 14 residues. Germline CDR1 and CDR2: SGHRS and YFSETQ. The CDR3, as DNA: TGCGCCAGCACCAGACAGGACATGAACACTGAAGCTTTCTTT. Its translation: CASTRQDMNTEAFF. Drawing the rest from reference TRBV5-1 and TRBJ1-1, the complete variable domain is KAGVTQTPRYLIKTRGQQVTLSCSPISGHRSVSWYQQTPGQGLQFLFEYFSETQRNKGNFPGRFSGRQFSNSRSEMNVSTLELGDSALYLCASTRQDMNTEAFFGQGTRLTVV.

The chain recombines TRBV11-2 with TRBJ2-5; 14 bases match TRBD2. V lost 3 bases and J lost 9; bases outside the gene matches: 6. Germline CDR1 SGHAT, CDR2 FQNNGV. This CDR3 has 15 amino acids. The CDR3 sequence is CASSLGLAGVGAQYF. The CDR3 DNA follows: TGTGCCAGCAGCTTGGGACTAGCGGGAGTAGGTGCCCAGTACTTC.

V gene TRBV19 combines with J gene TRBJ2-5; 7 bases map to TRBD1. The CDR3 totals 14 residues. Trimming took 5 bases from V and 4 from J; bases not matched to a gene: 7. CDR1 is LNHDA, CDR2 SQIVND, per germline (reference sequence). The CDR3 loop is CASSPGQRAETQYF. The CDR3, as DNA: TGTGCCAGTAGTCCGGGACAGAGGGCAGAGACCCAGTACTTC.

The V call is TRBV2, the J call TRBJ1-5; a weak D match, TRBD1 (5 bases). Deletions cut 8 bases from V and 5 bases from J, with 13 bases between. The length of the CDR3 is 13 residues. Germline V CDR1 and CDR2: SNHLY, FYNNEI. The CDR3 reads CASGQGRDQPQHF. The CDR3 DNA sequence: TGTGCCAGCGGGCAGGGTAGAGATCAGCCCCAGCATTTT.

The chain links TRBV7-9 to TRBJ2-1; D is perhaps TRBD2 (6 bases). Germline V gene data show CDR1 as SEHNR and CDR2 as FQNEAQ (reference sequence). Trimming pared 3 bases from V and 7 bases from J, leaving 10 bases between. There are 13 residues in the CDR3. CDR3 protein: CASSLRRENEQFF. The CDR3 DNA reads TGTGCCAGCAGCTTGAGGAGGGAAAATGAGCAGTTCTTC.

The chain joins TRBV6-1 to TRBJ2-2; the match to TRBD1 covers 9 bases. This CDR3 has 15 residues. V shed 4 bases, J shed 4 bases, and the junction held 4 bases outside the gene matches. Per the germline V gene, CDR1 is MNHNS and CDR2 is SASEGT. The chain's CDR3 is CASSVGQGGTGELFF. The CDR3 DNA sequence: TGTGCCAGCAGTGTGGGACAGGGCGGCACCGGGGAGCTGTTTTTT.

The J gene is TRBJ1-6, the V gene TRBV28; D is perhaps TRBD1 (6 bases). Between the trimmed V and J ends, which lost 4 bases and 14 bases, there was a span of 15 bases. Germline V CDR1 and CDR2: MDHEN, SYDVKM. This CDR3 has 13 residues. The CDR3 region is CASSSRDTSALHF. The CDR3 coding sequence is TGTGCCAGCAGTTCACGGGACACCTCGGCCCTCCACTTT.

CDR3 in amino acids: CASSGLNPNYGYTF. The DNA for the CDR3 is TGCGCCAGCAGCGGGTTGAATCCTAACTATGGCTACACCTTC. This sequence joins TRBV5-1 and TRBJ1-2, with D uncertain. There are 14 residues in the CDR3. CDR1 and CDR2 from the germline V gene are SGHRS and YFSETQ. V lost 4 bases, J lost 0 bases, and 10 bases lay in between.

The chain combines TRBV30 with TRBJ2-7; 12 nucleotides line up with TRBD1. This CDR3 region has 15 residues. The trim removed 1 base at V and 5 bases at J, leaving 6 bases unmatched. Germline V CDR1 and CDR2: GTSNPN, SVGIG (reference sequence). CDR3 coding DNA: TGTGCCTGGAGTGCGGCCGGGACAGGGGGCGACGAGCAGTACTTC. Amino acid sequence: CAWSAAGTGGDEQYF.

CDR3 loop: CASSYRQGRPGELFF. DNA for the CDR3: TGTGCCAGCAGTTACCGACAGGGGAGGCCCGGGGAGCTGTTTTTT. The chain uses TRBV6-5 and TRBJ2-2; TRBD1 aligns across 8 bases. The V and J ends lost 2 bases and 6 bases, in that order; junction bases with no gene match: 5. Germline-derived CDR1 and CDR2 are MNHEY and SVGAGI. This CDR3 region has 15 residues.

With regard to this clone: This same CDR3 is encoded by further DNA sequences in the sample. The chain links TRBV7-9 to TRBJ1-2; 7 bases map to TRBD1. The CDR3 is 12 amino acids. Germline CDR1 reads SEHNR; CDR2 reads FQNEAQ (reference sequence). V lost 8 bases to trimming and J lost 4 bases; unmatched junction nucleotides: 4. The chain's CDR3 is CASSGGAYGYTF. In DNA form, the CDR3 reads TGTGCCAGCTCAGGGGGGGCCTATGGCTACACCTTC.

This chain uses TRBV7-8 with TRBJ1-6; D is uncertain. Trimming cost V 1 base and J 6 bases, with 7 bases left between them. This CDR3 is built from 14 residues. Germline CDR1 SGHVS, CDR2 FQNEAQ. In nucleotides, the CDR3 is TGTGCCAGCAGCTTAGGCCCCTTTAATTCACCCCTCCACTTT. Its protein is CASSLGPFNSPLHF.

The chain has TRBV28 and TRBJ2-5; possible D gene TRBD2, 7 bases. The germline CDR1 and CDR2 sequences are MDHEN and SYDVKM. V was shortened by 6 bases and J by 7 bases, with 15 bases between the two germline ends. The CDR3 spans 13 residues. This CDR3 is CASRERGGGTQYF. Written as DNA, the CDR3 is TGTGCCAGCAGGGAGAGGGGGGGAGGGACCCAGTACTTC.

V is TRBV9 and J is TRBJ1-4; D gene unclear. V lost 0 bases and J 5 bases, leaving 14 bases between the germline ends. This CDR3 comprises 16 residues. From germline, CDR1 is SGDLS and CDR2 YYNGEE. In DNA, the CDR3 is TGTGCCAGCAGCGTAGGAGCGGTGGACGGGAATGAAAAACTGTTTTTT. Amino acids: CASSVGAVDGNEKLFF. The variable domain in full, completed from reference TRBV9 and TRBJ1-4, reads DSGVTQTPKHLITATGQRVTLRCSPRSGDLSVYWYQQSLDQGLQFLIQYYNGEERAKGNILERFSAQQFPDLHSELNLSSLELGDSALYFCASSVGAVDGNEKLFFGSGTQLSVL.

The J gene is TRBJ1-1, the V gene TRBV10-3, with a weak D call TRBD1 (5 bases). The CDR3 length is 15 residues. Germline assignment: CDR1 ENHRY and CDR2 SYGVKD. The ends were cut back, 2 bases at V and 4 bases at J, with 14 bases in the middle. The CDR3 is CAISEIGRGLTEAFF. The CDR3 DNA is TGTGCCATCAGTGAGATCGGAAGGGGCCTCACTGAAGCTTTCTTT.

V usage is TRBV6-1 and J usage is TRBJ1-1; TRBD1 might be the D (5 bases). Germline loops: CDR1 MNHNS, CDR2 SASEGT. The CDR3 sequence is 13 residues long. Trimming removed 5 bases at V and 5 bases at J, with 12 bases between. The DNA for the CDR3 is TGTGCCAGCAGTCCAGGGATCAGGACTGAAGCTTTCTTT. This sequence encodes CASSPGIRTEAFF.

The chain links TRBV5-8 to TRBJ2-3; TRBD1 matches 7 bases. The CDR3 runs 14 residues. Trimming took 2 bases from V and 3 from J; bases not matched to a gene: 3. CDR1 and CDR2 (germline): SGHTS, YDEGEE. CDR3 sequence: CASSLDRVTDTQYF. The CDR3 DNA sequence: TGTGCCAGCAGCTTAGACAGGGTTACAGATACGCAGTATTTT. Full variable domain (rest looked up from reference TRBV5-8 and TRBJ2-3): EAGVTQSPTHLIKTRGQQATLRCSPISGHTSVYWYQQALGLGLQFLLWYDEGEERNRGNFPPRFSGRQFPNYSSELNVNALELEDSALYLCASSLDRVTDTQYFGPGTRLTVL.

The chain has TRBV6-5 and TRBJ2-1, with 10 bases matching TRBD1. There are 13 residues in the CDR3. CDR1 and CDR2 (germline): MNHEY, SVGAGI. Losses at the gene ends were 4 bases for V and 10 bases for J; bases not matched to a gene: 4. The CDR3: CASSSTGGVEQFF. CDR3 bases: TGTGCCAGCAGTTCGACAGGGGGCGTGGAGCAGTTCTTC.

This clone was seen a few times. The chain has TRBV19 and TRBJ2-7; weak D call: TRBD2 (5 bases). The germline V gene encodes CDR1 LNHDA and CDR2 SQIVND (reference sequence). The CDR3 is 12 amino acids. V was cut by 5 bases and J by 6 bases, with 11 bases left in between. CDR3 in amino acids: CASSGGGVEQYF. CDR3 nucleotide sequence: TGTGCCAGTAGTGGAGGTGGAGTCGAGCAGTACTTC.

V and J are TRBV2 and TRBJ2-3; 7 bases are shared with TRBD2. V lost 5 bases to trimming and J lost 0 bases; unmatched junction nucleotides: 8. Per germline, CDR1 SNHLY and CDR2 FYNNEI. The CDR3 runs to 16 residues. Here the CDR3 reads CASSRSSSGSTDTQYF. The CDR3 DNA follows: TGTGCCAGCAGTCGATCCTCTAGCGGCAGCACAGATACGCAGTATTTT.

This clone turned up a few times. The chain uses TRBV7-9 and TRBJ1-4; a possible D gene is TRBD1 (5 bases). This CDR3 is 13 amino acids long. V was trimmed by 3 bases and J by 8 bases, leaving 10 bases between them. In germline, CDR1 is SEHNR, CDR2 FQNEAQ (reference sequence). CDR3 amino acids: CASSFLSGEKLFF. The CDR3 region has the DNA TGTGCCAGCAGCTTCCTCTCAGGGGAAAAACTGTTTTTT.

The V and J genes are TRBV29-1 and TRBJ2-1; 8 bases fit TRBD2. The CDR3 consists of 14 residues. Germline V lookup: CDR1 SQVTM, CDR2 ANQGSEA. V was pared by 7 bases and J by 6 bases, with 11 bases of the junction left unmatched. The CDR3 sequence: CSADRGLVANEQFF. The CDR3 DNA follows: TGCAGCGCCGACCGGGGACTAGTGGCCAATGAGCAGTTCTTC.

DNA for the CDR3: TGTGCCAGCAGTTACTTGGACAGGGGGAGTGAGCAGTACTTC. It translates to CASSYLDRGSEQYF. V and J are TRBV6-5 and TRBJ2-7, with TRBD1 matching over 10 bases. The V and J ends lost 1 base and 7 bases, in that order; junction bases with no gene match: 4. Germline CDR1 reads MNHEY; CDR2 reads SVGAGI. This CDR3 comprises 14 residues.

This chain connects TRBV2 to TRBJ2-7, with TRBD1 as a possible D gene (5 bases). Germline CDR1 reads SNHLY; CDR2 reads FYNNEI. V lost 5 bases, J lost 3 bases, and 14 bases lay in between. The CDR3 consists of 14 residues. CDR3 in DNA: TGTGCCAGCAGTTTCCAGGGCGTCTTCTACGAGCAGTACTTC. Its translation is CASSFQGVFYEQYF.

This chain joins TRBV6-1 and TRBJ1-3; D unclear. Germline V gene lookup returns CDR1 MNHNS and CDR2 SASEGT. V shed 1 base and J shed 0 bases, with 19 bases lying between them. The CDR3 extends over 19 amino acids. The CDR3 DNA is TGTGCCAGCAGTGAAGGCGAGGTTTTCGAACGCCTCTCTGGAAACACCATATATTTT. Encoded protein: CASSEGEVFERLSGNTIYF.

The J gene is TRBJ2-7, the V gene TRBV13; 9 bases match TRBD2. Germline V CDR1 and CDR2: PRHDT, FYEKMQ (reference sequence). The V segment lost 2 bases and the J segment 4 bases; nucleotides outside the gene matches: 9. The CDR3 runs 16 residues. CDR3 nucleotides: TGTGCCAGCAGCTTAAGGAGCGGGGGGTTTAAGTACGAGCAGTACTTC. This gives the protein CASSLRSGGFKYEQYF.

V and J are TRBV10-1 and TRBJ2-2, with unresolved D. Germline values: CDR1 WNHNN, CDR2 SYGVQD (reference sequence). The germline V and J ends were trimmed by 2 bases and 7 bases, with 8 bases remaining between them. The CDR3 has 13 residues. CDR3 in DNA: TGCGCCAGCAGTGAGAGAAATCTCGGGGAGCTGTTTTTT. Its protein product is CASSERNLGELFF.